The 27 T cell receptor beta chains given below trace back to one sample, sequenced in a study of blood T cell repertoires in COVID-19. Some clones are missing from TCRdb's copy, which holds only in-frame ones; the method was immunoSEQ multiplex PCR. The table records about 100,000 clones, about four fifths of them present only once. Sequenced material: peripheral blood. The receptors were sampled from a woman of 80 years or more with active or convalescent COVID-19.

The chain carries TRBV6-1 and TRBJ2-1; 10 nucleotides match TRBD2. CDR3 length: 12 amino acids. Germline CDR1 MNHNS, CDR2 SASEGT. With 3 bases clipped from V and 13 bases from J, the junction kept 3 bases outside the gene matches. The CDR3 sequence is CASSEGLARQFF. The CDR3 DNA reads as TGTGCCAGCAGTGAGGGACTAGCGAGACAGTTCTTC.

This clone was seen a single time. CDR3 in amino acids: CASSFTSGNTIYF. The CDR3 nucleotides are TGTGCCAGCAGCTTTACTTCTGGAAACACCATATATTTT. The chain couples TRBV7-9 to TRBJ1-3; no reliable D call. The CDR3 runs to 13 residues. V gave up 3 bases and J gave up 1 base, with 4 bases separating them. CDR1 SEHNR and CDR2 FQNEAQ come from the germline V gene (reference sequence). The whole variable domain, remainder taken from reference TRBV7-9 and TRBJ1-3, is DTGVSQNPRHKITKRGQNVTFRCDPISEHNRLYWYRQTLGQGPEFLTYFQNEAQLEKSRLLSDRFSAERPKGSFSTLEIQRTEQGDSAMYLCASSFTSGNTIYFGEGSWLTVV.

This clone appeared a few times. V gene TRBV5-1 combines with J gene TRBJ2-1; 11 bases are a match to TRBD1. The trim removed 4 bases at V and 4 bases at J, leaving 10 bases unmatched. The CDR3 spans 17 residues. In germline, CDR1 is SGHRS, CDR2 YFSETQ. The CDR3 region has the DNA TGCGCCAGCAGCCCCGGACAGGGGGCACAGACATACAATGAGCAGTTCTTC. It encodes CASSPGQGAQTYNEQFF.

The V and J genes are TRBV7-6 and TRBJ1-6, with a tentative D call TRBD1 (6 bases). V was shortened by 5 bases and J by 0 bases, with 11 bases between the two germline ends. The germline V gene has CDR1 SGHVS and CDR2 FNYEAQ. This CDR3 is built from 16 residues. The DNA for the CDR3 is TGTGCCAGCAGCCGACAGGCGAGCTCCTATAATTCACCCCTCCACTTT. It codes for CASSRQASSYNSPLHF.

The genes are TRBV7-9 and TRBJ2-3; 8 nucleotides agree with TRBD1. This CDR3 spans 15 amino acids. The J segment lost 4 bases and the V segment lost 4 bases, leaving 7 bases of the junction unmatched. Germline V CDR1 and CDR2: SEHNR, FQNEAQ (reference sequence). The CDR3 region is CASSYQGARPDTQYF. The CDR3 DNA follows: TGTGCCAGCAGCTACCAGGGGGCGCGCCCAGATACGCAGTATTTT.

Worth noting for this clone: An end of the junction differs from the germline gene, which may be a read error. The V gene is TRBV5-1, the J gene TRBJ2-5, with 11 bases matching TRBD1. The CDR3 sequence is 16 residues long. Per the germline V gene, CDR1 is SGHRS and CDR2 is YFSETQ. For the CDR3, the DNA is TGTGCCAGCAGCTCGTCCCGGACAGGGGGCTGGGAGACCCAGTACTTC. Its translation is CASSSSRTGGWETQYF.

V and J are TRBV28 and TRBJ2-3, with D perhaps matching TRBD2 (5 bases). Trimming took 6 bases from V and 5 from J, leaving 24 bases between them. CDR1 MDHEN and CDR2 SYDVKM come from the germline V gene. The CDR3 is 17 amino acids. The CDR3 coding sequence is TGTGCCAGCAGCCAGCCTTTGCCCGGGGTGGTGGGAGATACGCAGTATTTT. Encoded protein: CASSQPLPGVVGDTQYF. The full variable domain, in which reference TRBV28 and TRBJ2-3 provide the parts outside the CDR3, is DVKVTQSSRYLVKRTGEKVFLECVQDMDHENMFWYRQDPGLGLRLIYFSYDVKMKEKGDIPEGYSVSREKKERFSLILESASTNQTSMYLCASSQPLPGVVGDTQYFGPGTRLTVL.

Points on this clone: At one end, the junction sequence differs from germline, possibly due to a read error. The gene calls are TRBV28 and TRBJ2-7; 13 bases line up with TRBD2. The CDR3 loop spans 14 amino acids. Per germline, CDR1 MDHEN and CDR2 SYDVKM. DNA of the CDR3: TGTGCCAGCAGTTCTCCCCACCCGGGACTAGCGGGATTTTTC. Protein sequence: CASSSPHPGLAGFF.

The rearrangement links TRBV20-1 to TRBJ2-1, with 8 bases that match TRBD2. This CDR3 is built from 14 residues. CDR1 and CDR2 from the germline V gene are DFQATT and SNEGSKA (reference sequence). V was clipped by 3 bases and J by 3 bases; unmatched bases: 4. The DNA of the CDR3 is TGCAGTGCTAGTCGGGAGGGCCGCTACAATGAGCAGTTCTTC. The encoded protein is CSASREGRYNEQFF.

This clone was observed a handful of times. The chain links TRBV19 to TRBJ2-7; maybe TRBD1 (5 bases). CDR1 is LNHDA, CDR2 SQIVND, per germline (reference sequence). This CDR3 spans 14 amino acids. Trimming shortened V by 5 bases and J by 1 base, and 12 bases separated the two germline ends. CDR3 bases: TGTGCCAGTAGTCCCAGGGTCAGTTCCTACGAGCAGTACTTC. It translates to CASSPRVSSYEQYF.

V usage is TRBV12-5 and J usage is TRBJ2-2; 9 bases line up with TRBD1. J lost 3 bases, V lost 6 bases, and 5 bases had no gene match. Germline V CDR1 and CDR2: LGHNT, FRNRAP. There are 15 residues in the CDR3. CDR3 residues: CASGPGQGDTGELFF. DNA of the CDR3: TGTGCTAGTGGACCGGGACAGGGAGACACCGGGGAGCTGTTTTTT.

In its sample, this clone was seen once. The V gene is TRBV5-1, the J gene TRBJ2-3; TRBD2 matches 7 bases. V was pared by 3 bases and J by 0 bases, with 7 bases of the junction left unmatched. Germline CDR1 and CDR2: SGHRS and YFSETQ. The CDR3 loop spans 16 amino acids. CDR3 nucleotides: TGCGCCAGCAGCTGGAATCCGGGACTAAGCACAGATACGCAGTATTTT. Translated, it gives CASSWNPGLSTDTQYF.

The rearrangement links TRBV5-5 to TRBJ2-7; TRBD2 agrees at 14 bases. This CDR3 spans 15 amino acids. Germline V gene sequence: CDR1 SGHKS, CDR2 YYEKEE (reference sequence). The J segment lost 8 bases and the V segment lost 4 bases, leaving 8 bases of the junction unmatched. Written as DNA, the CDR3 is TGTGCCAGCAGCATGGGACTAGCGGGAGTCGGGAAGCAGTACTTC. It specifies CASSMGLAGVGKQYF.

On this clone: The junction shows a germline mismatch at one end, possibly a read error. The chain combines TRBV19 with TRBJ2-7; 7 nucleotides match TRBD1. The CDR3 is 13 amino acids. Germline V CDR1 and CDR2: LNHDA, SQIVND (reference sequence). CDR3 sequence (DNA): TGTGCCAGTAGTGTAGACAGGGACTACGAGCAGTACTTC. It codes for CASSVDRDYEQYF.

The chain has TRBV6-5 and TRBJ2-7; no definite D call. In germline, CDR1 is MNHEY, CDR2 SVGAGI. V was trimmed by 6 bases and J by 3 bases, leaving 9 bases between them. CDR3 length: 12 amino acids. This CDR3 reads CASSYLNYEQYF. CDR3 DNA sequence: TGTGCCAGCAGCTACCTAAACTACGAGCAGTACTTC.

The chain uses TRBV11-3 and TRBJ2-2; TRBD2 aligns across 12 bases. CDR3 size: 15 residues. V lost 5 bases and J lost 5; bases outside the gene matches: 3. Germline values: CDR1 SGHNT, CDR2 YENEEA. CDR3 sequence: CASSLAGGWTGELFF. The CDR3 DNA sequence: TGTGCCAGCAGCCTAGCGGGAGGGTGGACCGGGGAGCTGTTTTTT. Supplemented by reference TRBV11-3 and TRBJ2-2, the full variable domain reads EAGVVQSPRYKIIEKKQPVAFWCNPISGHNTLYWYLQNLGQGPELLIRYENEEAVDDSQLPKDRFSAERLKGVDSTLKIQPAELGDSAVYLCASSLAGGWTGELFFGEGSRLTVL.

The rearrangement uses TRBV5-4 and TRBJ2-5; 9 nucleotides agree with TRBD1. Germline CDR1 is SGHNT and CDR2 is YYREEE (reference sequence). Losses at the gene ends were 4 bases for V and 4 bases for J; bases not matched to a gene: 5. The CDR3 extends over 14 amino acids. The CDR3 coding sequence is TGTGCCAGCAGCCAAACACAGGGGGCAGAGACCCAGTACTTC. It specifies CASSQTQGAETQYF. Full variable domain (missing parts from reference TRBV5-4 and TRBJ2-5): ETGVTQSPTHLIKTRGQQVTLRCSSQSGHNTVSWYQQALGQGPQFIFQYYREEENGRGNFPPRFSGLQFPNYSSELNVNALELDDSALYLCASSQTQGAETQYFGPGTRLLVL.

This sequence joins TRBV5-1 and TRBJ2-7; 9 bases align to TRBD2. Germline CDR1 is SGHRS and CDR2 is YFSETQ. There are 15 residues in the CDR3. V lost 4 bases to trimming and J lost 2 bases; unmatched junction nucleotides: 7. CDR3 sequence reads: CASSQGSGRTYEQYF. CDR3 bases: TGCGCCAGCAGCCAAGGGAGCGGGAGGACCTACGAGCAGTACTTC.

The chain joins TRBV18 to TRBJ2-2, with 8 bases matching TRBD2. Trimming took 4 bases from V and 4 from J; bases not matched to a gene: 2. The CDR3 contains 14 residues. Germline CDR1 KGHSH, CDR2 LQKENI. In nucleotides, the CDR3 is TGTGCCAGCTCACAGGCGGGAGGCACCGGGGAGCTGTTTTTT. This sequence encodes CASSQAGGTGELFF.

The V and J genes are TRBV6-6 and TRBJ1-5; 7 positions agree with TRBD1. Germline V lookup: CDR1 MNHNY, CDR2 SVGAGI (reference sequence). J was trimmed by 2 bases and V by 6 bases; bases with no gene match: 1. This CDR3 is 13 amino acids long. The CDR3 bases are TGTGCCAGCAGAGGGACAGGCAATCAGCCCCAGCATTTT. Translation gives CASRGTGNQPQHF.

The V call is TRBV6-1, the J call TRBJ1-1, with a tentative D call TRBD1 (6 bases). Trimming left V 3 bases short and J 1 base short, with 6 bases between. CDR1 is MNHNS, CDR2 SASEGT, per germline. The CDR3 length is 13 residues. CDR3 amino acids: CASSEDRNTEAFF. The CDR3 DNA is TGTGCCAGCAGTGAGGACAGGAACACTGAAGCTTTCTTT.

The CDR3 nucleotides are TGTGCCAGCAGCCAAGGGCTAGCGGGGTACCATGAGCAGTTCTTC. This gives the protein CASSQGLAGYHEQFF. J is TRBJ2-1 and V is TRBV3-1 (or the pseudogene TRBV3-2); 9 bases are shared with TRBD2. V lost 1 base to trimming and J lost 8 bases; unmatched junction nucleotides: 6. From germline, CDR1 is LGHDT and CDR2 YNNKEL (reference sequence). This CDR3 spans 15 amino acids.

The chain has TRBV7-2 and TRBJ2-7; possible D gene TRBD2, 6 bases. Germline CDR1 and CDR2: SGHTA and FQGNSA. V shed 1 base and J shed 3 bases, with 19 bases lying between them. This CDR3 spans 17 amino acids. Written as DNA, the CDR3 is TGTGCCAGCAGCTTAGGTGGCGGGGCCGTTGCGGTCTACGAGCAGTACTTC. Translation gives CASSLGGGAVAVYEQYF.

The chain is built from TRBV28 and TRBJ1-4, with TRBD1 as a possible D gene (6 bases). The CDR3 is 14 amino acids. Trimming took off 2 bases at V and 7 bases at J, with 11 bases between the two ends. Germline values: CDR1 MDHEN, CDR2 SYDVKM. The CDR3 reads CASSLGGRGEKLFF. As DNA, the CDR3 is TGTGCCAGCAGTTTAGGAGGCAGGGGTGAAAAACTGTTTTTT.

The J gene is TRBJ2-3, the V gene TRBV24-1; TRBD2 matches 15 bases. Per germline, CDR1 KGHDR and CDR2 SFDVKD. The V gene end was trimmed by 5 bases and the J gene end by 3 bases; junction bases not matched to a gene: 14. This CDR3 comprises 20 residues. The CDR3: CATSGGGLAGGERRTDTQYF. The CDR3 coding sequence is TGTGCCACCAGTGGGGGGGGACTAGCGGGAGGAGAAAGGAGGACAGATACGCAGTATTTT.

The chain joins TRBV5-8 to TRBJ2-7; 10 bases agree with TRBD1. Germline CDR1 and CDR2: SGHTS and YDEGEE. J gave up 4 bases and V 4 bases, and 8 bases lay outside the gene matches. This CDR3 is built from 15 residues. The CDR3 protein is CASSLWDRGFYEQYF. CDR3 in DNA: TGTGCCAGCAGCCTGTGGGACAGGGGTTTTTACGAGCAGTACTTC.

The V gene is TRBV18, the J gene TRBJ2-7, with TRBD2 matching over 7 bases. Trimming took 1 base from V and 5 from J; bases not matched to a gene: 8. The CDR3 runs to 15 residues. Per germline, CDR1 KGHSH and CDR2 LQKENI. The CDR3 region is CASSPRTGGSDEQYF. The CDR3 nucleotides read TGTGCCAGCTCACCACGGACGGGGGGATCGGACGAGCAGTACTTC. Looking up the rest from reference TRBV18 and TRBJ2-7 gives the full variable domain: NAGVMQNPRHLVRRRGQEARLRCSPMKGHSHVYWYRQLPEEGLKFMVYLQKENIIDESGMPKERFSAEFPKEGPSILRIQQVVRGDSAAYFCASSPRTGGSDEQYFGPGTRLTVT.